Below are 22 T cell receptor beta chains sequenced from a single sample in a study of blood T cell repertoires in COVID-19 (dated by TCRdb to 2020 to 2021). The library was produced with the immunoSEQ multiplex PCR assay. In its TCRdb copy, this immuneACCESS table keeps in-frame sequences only and misses some clones. Where compared with another copy, unresolved V genes explain less than half of these, and the others have no known cause. The sample contains 300,000 to 450,000 clones, more than 75% of them found a single time. The ten largest clonotypes hold about 2.3% of the sample. The sequenced sample consisted of peripheral blood. Source of these receptors: a woman aged 55-70 years with COVID-19, enrolled during active disease.

This chain joins TRBV4-2 and TRBJ2-7, with TRBD1 identical over 12 bases. The junction had 6 bases not matched to a gene; V was cut back by 4 bases and J by 5 bases. CDR3 length equals 15 residues. The germline V gene has CDR1 LGHNA and CDR2 YNFKEQ. In DNA, the CDR3 is TGTGCCAGCAGCCTCCCCGGGACAGGGGGCCACGAGCAGTACTTC. Translated: CASSLPGTGGHEQYF.

This clone turned up a few times. The V and J genes are TRBV3-1 (or the pseudogene TRBV3-2) and TRBJ2-7; a possible D gene is TRBD1 (6 bases). Germline CDR1 LGHDT, CDR2 YNNKEL (reference sequence). CDR3 length equals 17 residues. The V gene lost 0 bases and the J gene lost 1 base, with 16 bases spanning the gap. The CDR3 DNA sequence: TGTGCCAGCAGCCAAGATCGAGGGGGACCCGAGTCCTACGAGCAGTACTTC. Its protein is CASSQDRGGPESYEQYF.

The chain employs TRBV7-9 and TRBJ1-2, with TRBD1 matching over 7 bases. The CDR3 consists of 17 residues. The germline V gene has CDR1 SEHNR and CDR2 FQNEAQ (reference sequence). V lost 3 bases and J lost 2; bases outside the gene matches: 12. CDR3 nucleotide sequence: TGTGCCAGCAGCTTTGAGAGTAAGGGGGCGATCAACTATGGCTACACCTTC. It translates to CASSFESKGAINYGYTF. Complete variable domain (other parts from reference TRBV7-9 and TRBJ1-2): DTGVSQNPRHKITKRGQNVTFRCDPISEHNRLYWYRQTLGQGPEFLTYFQNEAQLEKSRLLSDRFSAERPKGSFSTLEIQRTEQGDSAMYLCASSFESKGAINYGYTFGSGTRLTVV.

This clone was recorded at least ten times. This chain uses TRBV18 with TRBJ1-2; 7 bases align to TRBD1. J lost 6 bases, V lost 6 bases, and 10 bases had no gene match. The CDR3 runs to 14 residues. Germline CDR1 and CDR2: KGHSH and LQKENI. Here the CDR3 reads CASSPTTGQDGYTF. The CDR3 DNA is TGTGCCAGCTCGCCTACGACAGGGCAGGATGGCTACACCTTC. The full variable domain, rest sourced from reference TRBV18 and TRBJ1-2, is NAGVMQNPRHLVRRRGQEARLRCSPMKGHSHVYWYRQLPEEGLKFMVYLQKENIIDESGMPKERFSAEFPKEGPSILRIQQVVRGDSAAYFCASSPTTGQDGYTFGSGTRLTVV.

In this sample, this clone turned up once. V usage is TRBV10-3 and J usage is TRBJ2-7, with a tentative D call TRBD1 (6 bases). In germline, CDR1 is ENHRY, CDR2 SYGVKD. V was shortened by 10 bases and J by 6 bases, with 25 bases between the two germline ends. The CDR3 is 15 amino acids. The CDR3 here is CATARGGGDSLEQYF. DNA for the CDR3: TGTGCCACCGCGAGGGGTGGGGGCGATTCTCTCGAGCAGTACTTC.

The chain joins TRBV9 to TRBJ2-1; D not resolved. Germline V gene data show CDR1 as SGDLS and CDR2 as YYNGEE. This CDR3 spans 14 amino acids. V was pared by 6 bases and J by 4 bases, with 14 bases between. CDR3 residues: CASNRLGLYNEQFF. CDR3 nucleotide sequence: TGTGCCAGCAACCGACTCGGTCTGTACAATGAGCAGTTCTTC.

This chain uses TRBV28 with TRBJ2-3; D is undetermined. Germline CDR1 reads MDHEN; CDR2 reads SYDVKM. The CDR3 spans 11 residues. With 6 bases removed from V and 2 bases from J, the gap between germline ends came to 3 bases. Here the CDR3 DNA reads TGTGCCAGCAGCCTCACAGATACGCAGTATTTT. Translation: CASSLTDTQYF.

This clone was counted once. V is TRBV7-2 and J is TRBJ1-6; a possible D gene is TRBD1 (6 bases). The length of the CDR3 is 15 residues. Trimming took off 6 bases at V and 9 bases at J, with 18 bases between the two ends. Germline V lookup: CDR1 SGHTA, CDR2 FQGNSA. The CDR3 DNA reads as TGTGCCAGCAGACCCAGGACAGAGGTGGCTTCACCCCTCCACTTT. This codes for CASRPRTEVASPLHF.

The V gene is TRBV6-5, the J gene TRBJ2-2; unclear D gene. V lost 6 bases and J lost 1, with 12 bases in between. The germline CDR1 and CDR2 sequences are MNHEY and SVGAGI. This CDR3 spans 15 amino acids. CDR3 coding DNA: TGTGCCAGCAGACCCCCCGCAGGGAACACCGGGGAGCTGTTTTTT. Amino acid sequence: CASRPPAGNTGELFF.

As regards this clone: This CDR3 is also generated by other DNA sequences in the sample. CDR3 DNA: TGTGCCAGCAGTTACTCCCGGGGGACTGAAGCTTTCTTT. It is translated as CASSYSRGTEAFF. The chain employs TRBV6-5 and TRBJ1-1, with D possibly matching TRBD1 (5 bases). The germline V and J ends were trimmed by 0 bases and 5 bases, with 7 bases remaining between them. This CDR3 has 13 residues. Germline V gives CDR1 MNHEY, CDR2 SVGAGI.

The chain links TRBV6-6 to TRBJ2-7; 12 bases agree with TRBD1. CDR1 and CDR2 from the germline V gene are MNHNY and SVGAGI (reference sequence). The CDR3 length is 13 residues. J lost 6 bases, V lost 10 bases, and 7 bases had no gene match. CDR3 nucleotides: TGTGCCACCGCGGGACAGGGGGCAGGCGAGCAGTACTTC. This codes for CATAGQGAGEQYF.

The V gene is TRBV14, the J gene TRBJ2-1, with D possibly matching TRBD2 (6 bases). The CDR3 covers 17 residues. From germline, CDR1 is SGHDN and CDR2 FVKESK. V lost 3 bases, J lost 0 bases, and 15 bases lay in between. The CDR3 nucleotides are TGTGCCAGCAGCCACTCAAAACCGGGACTCTCCTACAATGAGCAGTTCTTC. Translated, it gives CASSHSKPGLSYNEQFF. Combining the CDR3 with reference TRBV14 and TRBJ2-1 gives the whole variable domain EAGVTQFPSHSVIEKGQTVTLRCDPISGHDNLYWYRRVMGKEIKFLLHFVKESKQDESGMPNNRFLAERTGGTYSTLKVQPAELEDSGVYFCASSHSKPGLSYNEQFFGPGTRLTVL.

The V gene is TRBV6-4, the J gene TRBJ2-1; 7 bases align to TRBD1. Per germline, CDR1 MRHNA and CDR2 SNTAGT. Trimming took 8 bases from V and 7 from J; bases not matched to a gene: 11. This CDR3 comprises 14 residues. CDR3 sequence (DNA): TGTGCCAGCGCGACAGGGTGGTCTTCTAATGAGCAGTTCTTC. Translated, it gives CASATGWSSNEQFF.

This rearrangement joins TRBV2 to TRBJ2-4; D is unclear. In germline, CDR1 is SNHLY, CDR2 FYNNEI. CDR3 length: 14 residues. Trimming removed 4 bases at V and 6 bases at J, with 13 bases between. CDR3 sequence: CASSATTVLNIQYF. The DNA for the CDR3 is TGTGCCAGCAGTGCGACGACTGTGTTAAACATTCAGTACTTC. Complete variable domain (other parts from reference TRBV2 and TRBJ2-4): EPEVTQTPSHQVTQMGQEVILRCVPISNHLYFYWYRQILGQKVEFLVSFYNNEISEKSEIFDDQFSVERPDGSNFTLKIRSTKLEDSAMYFCASSATTVLNIQYFGAGTRLSVL.

This rearrangement joins TRBV2 to TRBJ1-4, with TRBD1 matching over 7 bases. CDR1 and CDR2 (germline): SNHLY, FYNNEI. CDR3 length equals 14 residues. V shed 6 bases and J 6 bases; nucleotides not matched to a gene: 7. CDR3 amino acids: CASRELRGHEKLFF. The CDR3 coding sequence is TGTGCCAGCAGGGAGTTAAGGGGGCATGAAAAACTGTTTTTT.

CDR3 residues: CASSQVEAGGTYEQYF. Written as DNA, the CDR3 is TGTGCCAGCAGCCAAGTAGAGGCAGGGGGCACCTACGAGCAGTACTTC. The chain recombines TRBV4-2 with TRBJ2-7; 8 nucleotides match TRBD1. Trimming cost V 1 base and J 2 bases; bases outside gene matches: 7. The germline gives CDR1 LGHNA, CDR2 YNFKEQ. The CDR3 has 16 residues.

The chain carries TRBV3-1 (or the pseudogene TRBV3-2) and TRBJ2-2; a weak D match, TRBD1 (6 bases). The CDR3 extends over 13 amino acids. V lost 3 bases, J lost 9 bases, and 11 bases lay in between. The germline V gene encodes CDR1 LGHDT and CDR2 YNNKEL (reference sequence). The DNA of the CDR3 is TGTGCCAGCAGCCACACAGGGTCCCGGGAGCTGTTTTTT. It codes for CASSHTGSRELFF.

Here the CDR3 reads CATKRFRNQPQHF. In DNA, the CDR3 is TGTGCCACTAAGAGGTTTCGCAATCAGCCCCAGCATTTT. The V gene is TRBV28, the J gene TRBJ1-5; no clear D gene. The V gene's germline CDR1 is MDHEN and CDR2 SYDVKM. This CDR3 has 13 residues. The V end lost 10 bases, the J end lost 2 bases, and 12 bases lay between the germline ends.

The rearrangement uses TRBV6-5 and TRBJ2-2; 10 bases match TRBD1. CDR3 length: 14 amino acids. The junction had 5 bases not matched to a gene; V was cut back by 9 bases and J by 4 bases. Per the germline V gene, CDR1 is MNHEY and CDR2 is SVGAGI. As DNA, the CDR3 is TGTGCCAGTCGCGACAGGGGGCTCACCGGGGAGCTGTTTTTT. Translation gives CASRDRGLTGELFF.

The chain uses TRBV25-1 and TRBJ2-3; 8 nucleotides line up with TRBD2. CDR1 and CDR2 from the germline V gene are MGHDK and SYGVNS. Trimming cost V 3 bases and J 11 bases; bases outside gene matches: 16. This CDR3 comprises 16 residues. CDR3 bases: TGTGCCAGCAGTGACTACTCCGGGACTAGTACCCCGGGGCAGTATTTT. This codes for CASSDYSGTSTPGQYF.

The chain couples TRBV18 to TRBJ1-6; TRBD1 agrees at 9 bases. In germline, CDR1 is KGHSH, CDR2 LQKENI. CDR3 size: 14 residues. V was pared by 6 bases and J by 10 bases, with 7 bases of the junction left unmatched. CDR3: CASSRDRVGSPLHF. For the CDR3, the DNA is TGTGCCAGCTCCCGGGACAGGGTTGGGTCACCCCTCCACTTT.

This clone was seen only a few times. The genes are TRBV27 and TRBJ2-7, with 15 bases that match TRBD2. The CDR3 has 15 residues. Germline V gene data show CDR1 as MNHEY and CDR2 as SMNVEV (reference sequence). V was pared by 8 bases and J by 4 bases, with 6 bases of the junction left unmatched. The CDR3 is CASWTSGGAGYEQYF. The DNA for the CDR3 is TGTGCCAGCTGGACTAGCGGGGGGGCCGGTTACGAGCAGTACTTC.